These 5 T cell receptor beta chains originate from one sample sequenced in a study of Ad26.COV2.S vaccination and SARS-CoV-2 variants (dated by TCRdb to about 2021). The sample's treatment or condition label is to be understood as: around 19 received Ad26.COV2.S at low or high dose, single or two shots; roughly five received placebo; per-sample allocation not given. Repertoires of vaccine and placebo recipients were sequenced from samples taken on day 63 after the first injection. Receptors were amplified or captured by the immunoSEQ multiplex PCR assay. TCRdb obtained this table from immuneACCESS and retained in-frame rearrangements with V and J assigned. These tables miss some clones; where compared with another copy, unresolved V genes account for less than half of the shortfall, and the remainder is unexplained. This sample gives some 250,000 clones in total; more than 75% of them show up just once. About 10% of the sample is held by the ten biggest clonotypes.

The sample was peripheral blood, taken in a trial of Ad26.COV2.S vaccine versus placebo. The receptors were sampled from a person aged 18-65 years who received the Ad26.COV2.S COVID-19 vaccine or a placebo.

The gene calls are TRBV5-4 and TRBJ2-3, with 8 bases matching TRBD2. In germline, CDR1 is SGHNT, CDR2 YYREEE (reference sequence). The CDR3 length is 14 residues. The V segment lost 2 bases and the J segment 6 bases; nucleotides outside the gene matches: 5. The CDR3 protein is CASSFAGGADTQYF. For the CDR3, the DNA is TGTGCCAGCAGCTTTGCGGGAGGTGCTGATACGCAGTATTTT.

In nucleotides, the CDR3 is TGCGCCAGCAGCCATTCCAAAGGGGGGGAGCAGTTCTTC. It encodes CASSHSKGGEQFF. The rearrangement joins TRBV4-3 to TRBJ2-1, with D possibly called TRBD1 or TRBD2 (6 bases each). The CDR3 length is 13 residues. V shed 3 bases and J shed 10 bases, with 13 bases lying between them. Germline CDR1 is LGHNA and CDR2 is YSLEER.

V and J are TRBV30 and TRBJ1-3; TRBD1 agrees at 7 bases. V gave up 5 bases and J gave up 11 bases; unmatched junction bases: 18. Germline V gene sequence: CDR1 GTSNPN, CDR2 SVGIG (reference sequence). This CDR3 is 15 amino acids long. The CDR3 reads CAWGHAGTAFRAIYF. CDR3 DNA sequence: TGTGCCTGGGGTCACGCCGGGACAGCCTTTCGCGCCATATATTTT.

Here the CDR3 DNA reads TGTGCCAGTAGTATCTGGGGAAATCAGCCCCAGCATTTT. Protein: CASSIWGNQPQHF. The chain employs TRBV19 and TRBJ1-5; D gene uncertain. V was pared by 3 bases and J by 4 bases, with 7 bases between. The CDR3 spans 13 residues. Germline V lookup: CDR1 LNHDA, CDR2 SQIVND (reference sequence).

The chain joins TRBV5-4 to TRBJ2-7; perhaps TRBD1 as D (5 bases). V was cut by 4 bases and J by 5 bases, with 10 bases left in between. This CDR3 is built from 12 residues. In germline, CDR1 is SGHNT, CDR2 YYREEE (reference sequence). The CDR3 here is CASSAVGHEQYF. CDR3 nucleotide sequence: TGTGCCAGCAGCGCAGTGGGGCACGAGCAGTACTTC.